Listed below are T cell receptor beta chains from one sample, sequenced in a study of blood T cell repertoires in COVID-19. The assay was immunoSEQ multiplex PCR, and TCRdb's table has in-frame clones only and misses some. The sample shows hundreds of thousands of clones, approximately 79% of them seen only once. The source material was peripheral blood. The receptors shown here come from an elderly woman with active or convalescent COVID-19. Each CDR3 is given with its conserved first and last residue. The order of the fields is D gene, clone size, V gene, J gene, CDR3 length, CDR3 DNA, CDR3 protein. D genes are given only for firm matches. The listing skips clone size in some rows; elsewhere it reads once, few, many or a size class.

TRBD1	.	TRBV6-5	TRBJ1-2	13	TGTGCCAGCAGGCCGGGACAGGGGTCTGGCTACACCTTC	CASRPGQGSGYTF
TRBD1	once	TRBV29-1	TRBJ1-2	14	TGCAGCGTGGGTACCGGGACAGCGGGCTATGGCTACACCTTC	CSVGTGTAGYGYTF
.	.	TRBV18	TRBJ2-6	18	TGTGCCAGCTCACAAGCGACAGGTTCAATCTCTGGGGCCAACGTCCTGACTTTC	CASSQATGSISGANVLTF
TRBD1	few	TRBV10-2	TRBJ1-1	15	TGCGCCAGCAGTGATGATGGACAGGGAAGGCCTGCAGCTTTCTTT	CASSDDGQGRPAAFF
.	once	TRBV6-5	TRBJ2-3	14	TGTGCCAGCAGTTACAGAGGGAGCACAGATACGCAGTATTTT	CASSYRGSTDTQYF
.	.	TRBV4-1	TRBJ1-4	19	TGCGCCAGCAGCCAACGATATCCATCACAGCAGGACTTAAATGAAAAACTGTTTTTT	CASSQRYPSQQDLNEKLFF
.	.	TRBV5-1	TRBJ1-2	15	TGCGCCAGCAGCTTAAATCCCGACAGGAACTATGGCTACACCTTC	CASSLNPDRNYGYTF
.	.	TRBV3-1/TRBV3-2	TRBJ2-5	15	TGTGCCAGCAGCCAAGACACCGGGACAAGGGGGACCCAGTACTTC	CASSQDTGTRGTQYF
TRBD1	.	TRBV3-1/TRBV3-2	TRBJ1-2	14	TGTGCCAGCAGCCAATTCGACAGGGGGCAGGGCTACACCTTC	CASSQFDRGQGYTF
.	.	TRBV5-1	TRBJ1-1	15	TGCGCCAGCAGCCTAGCAGGGGTCGAGAACACTGAAGCTTTCTTT	CASSLAGVENTEAFF
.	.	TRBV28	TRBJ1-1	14	TGTGCCAGCAGTTCGACATTTAACCCCACTGAAGCTTTCTTT	CASSSTFNPTEAFF
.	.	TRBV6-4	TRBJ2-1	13	TGTGCCAGCAGTTCTCAGGGATTCAATGAGCAGTTCTTC	CASSSQGFNEQFF
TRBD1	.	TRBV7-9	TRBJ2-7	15	TGTGCCAGCAGCTTCACCAGGACAGGGGGCTACGAGCAGTACTTC	CASSFTRTGGYEQYF
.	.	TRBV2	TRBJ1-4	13	TGTGCCAGCAGTGAAAGGTTTTGGGGCCTTCTGTTTTTT	CASSERFWGLLFF
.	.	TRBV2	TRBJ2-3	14	TGTGCCAGCAGTGTAGAGCGGGGCACAGATACGCAGTATTTT	CASSVERGTDTQYF
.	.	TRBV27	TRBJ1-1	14	TGTGCCAGCGGTAGGGAGGTCGGTAACACTGAAGCTTTCTTT	CASGREVGNTEAFF
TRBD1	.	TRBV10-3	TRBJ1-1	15	TGTGCCATCAGCCCAGGGGGCAGGACGGACACTGAAGCTTTCTTT	CAISPGGRTDTEAFF
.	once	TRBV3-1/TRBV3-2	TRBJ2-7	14	TGTGCCAGCAGCAAACTCCAGGCGTCCTACGAGCAGTACTTC	CASSKLQASYEQYF
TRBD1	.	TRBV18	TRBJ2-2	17	TGTGCCAGCTCACCGAGGGGGACAGGGGAGAACACCGGGGAGCTGTTTTTT	CASSPRGTGENTGELFF
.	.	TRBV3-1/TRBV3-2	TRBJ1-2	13	TGTGCCAGCAGCCCCGACAGCGCGAATGGCTACACCTTC	CASSPDSANGYTF
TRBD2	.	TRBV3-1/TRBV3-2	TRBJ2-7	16	TGTGCCAGCAGCCAACCGCTGACTAGCGGGAGGAACGAGCAGTACTTC	CASSQPLTSGRNEQYF
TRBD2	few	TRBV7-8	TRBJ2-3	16	TGTGCCAGCAGCTTACATGGGACTAGCGACACAGATACGCAGTATTTT	CASSLHGTSDTDTQYF
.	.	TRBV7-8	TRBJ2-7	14	TGTGCCAGCACCCAACTAAGTCAGGGCTACGAGCAGTACTTC	CASTQLSQGYEQYF
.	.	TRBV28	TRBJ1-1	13	TGTGCCAGCAGGTCGGTTCTCGGCACTGAAGCTTTCTTT	CASRSVLGTEAFF
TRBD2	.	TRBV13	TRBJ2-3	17	TGTGCCAGCAGCTTAGGGACTCTAGCGGGAGACACAGATACGCAGTATTTT	CASSLGTLAGDTDTQYF
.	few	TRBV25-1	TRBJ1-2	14	TGTGCCAGCAGTGAAAATGCCAGGGTACATGGCTACACCTTC	CASSENARVHGYTF
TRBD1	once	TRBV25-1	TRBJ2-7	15	TGTGCCAGCAGTGCCAGGACAGGGATCCGCTACGAGCAGTACTTC	CASSARTGIRYEQYF
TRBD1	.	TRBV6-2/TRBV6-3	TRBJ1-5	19	TGTGCCAGCAGTTCGCTCAGACAGGGGGTTCGATATAGCAATCAGCCCCAGCATTTT	CASSSLRQGVRYSNQPQHF